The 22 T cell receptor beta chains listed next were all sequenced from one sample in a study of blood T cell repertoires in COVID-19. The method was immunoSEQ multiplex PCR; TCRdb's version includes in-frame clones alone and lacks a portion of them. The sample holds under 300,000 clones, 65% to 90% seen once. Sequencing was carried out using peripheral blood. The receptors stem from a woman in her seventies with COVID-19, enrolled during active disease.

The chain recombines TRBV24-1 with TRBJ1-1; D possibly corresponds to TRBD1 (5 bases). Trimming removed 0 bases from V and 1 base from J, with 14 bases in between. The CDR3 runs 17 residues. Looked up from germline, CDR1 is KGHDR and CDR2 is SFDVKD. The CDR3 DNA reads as TGTGCCACCAGTGATTTGACTATCCTCGACAGGAACACTGAAGCTTTCTTT. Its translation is CATSDLTILDRNTEAFF.

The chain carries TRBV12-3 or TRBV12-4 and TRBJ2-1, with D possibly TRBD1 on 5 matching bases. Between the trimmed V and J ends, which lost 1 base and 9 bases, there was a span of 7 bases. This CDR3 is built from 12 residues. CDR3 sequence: CASSLGTFEQFF. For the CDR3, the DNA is TGTGCCAGCAGTTTAGGGACATTTGAGCAGTTCTTC.

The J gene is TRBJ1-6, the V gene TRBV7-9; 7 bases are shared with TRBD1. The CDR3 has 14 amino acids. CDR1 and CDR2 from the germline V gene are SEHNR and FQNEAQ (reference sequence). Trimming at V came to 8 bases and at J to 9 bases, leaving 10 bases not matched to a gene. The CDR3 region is CASESPGQSSPLHF. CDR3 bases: TGTGCCAGCGAGTCTCCGGGACAGAGTTCACCCCTCCACTTT.

The CDR3 sequence is CASSEAGGLNTEAFF. The CDR3 DNA sequence: TGTGCCAGCAGTGAAGCAGGGGGATTGAACACTGAAGCTTTCTTT. This chain links TRBV2 with TRBJ1-1, with D perhaps TRBD1 (6 bases). The germline V gene has CDR1 SNHLY and CDR2 FYNNEI. Trimming removed 0 bases from V and 0 bases from J, with 8 bases in between. The CDR3 extends over 15 amino acids.

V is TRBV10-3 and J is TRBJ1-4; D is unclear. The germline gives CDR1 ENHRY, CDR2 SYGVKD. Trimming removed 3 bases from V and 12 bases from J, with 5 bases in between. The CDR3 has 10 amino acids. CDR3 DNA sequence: TGTGCCATCAGTGACACAGAACTGTTTTTT. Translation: CAISDTELFF.

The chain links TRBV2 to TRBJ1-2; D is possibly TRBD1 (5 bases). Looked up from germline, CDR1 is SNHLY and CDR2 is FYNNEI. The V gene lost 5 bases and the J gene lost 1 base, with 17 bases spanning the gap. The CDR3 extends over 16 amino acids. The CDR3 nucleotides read TGTGCCAGCAGTCCAGGACTAGGGGAGAGTAACTATGGCTACACCTTC. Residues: CASSPGLGESNYGYTF.

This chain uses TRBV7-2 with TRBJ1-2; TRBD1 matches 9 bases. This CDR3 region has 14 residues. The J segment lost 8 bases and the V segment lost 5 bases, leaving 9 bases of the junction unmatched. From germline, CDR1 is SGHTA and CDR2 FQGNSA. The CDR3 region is CASSPSTGGLGYTF. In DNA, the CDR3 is TGTGCCAGCAGCCCGTCGACAGGGGGTCTGGGCTACACCTTC.

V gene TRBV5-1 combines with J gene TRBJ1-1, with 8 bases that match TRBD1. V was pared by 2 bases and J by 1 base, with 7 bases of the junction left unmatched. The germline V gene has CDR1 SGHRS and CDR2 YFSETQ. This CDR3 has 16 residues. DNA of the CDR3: TGCGCCAGCAGCTTACAGGACAGGGCCTCGAACACTGAAGCTTTCTTT. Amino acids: CASSLQDRASNTEAFF.

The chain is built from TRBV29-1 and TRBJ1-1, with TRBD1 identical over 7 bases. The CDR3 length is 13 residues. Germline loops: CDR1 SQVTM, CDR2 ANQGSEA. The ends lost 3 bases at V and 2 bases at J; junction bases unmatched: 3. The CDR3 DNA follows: TGCAGCGTTGATCGACAGGGAAACACTGAAGCTTTCTTT. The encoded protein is CSVDRQGNTEAFF.

The CDR3 coding sequence is TGTGCCAGCAGTGAAAGAAAAACCTCAGGGCTAGGCCAGCCCCAGCATTTT. This translates into CASSERKTSGLGQPQHF. The chain recombines TRBV6-1 with TRBJ1-5, with D possibly being TRBD1 (5 bases). The ends were cut back, 2 bases at V and 7 bases at J, with 21 bases in the middle. Germline V CDR1 and CDR2: MNHNS, SASEGT. This CDR3 is 17 amino acids long.

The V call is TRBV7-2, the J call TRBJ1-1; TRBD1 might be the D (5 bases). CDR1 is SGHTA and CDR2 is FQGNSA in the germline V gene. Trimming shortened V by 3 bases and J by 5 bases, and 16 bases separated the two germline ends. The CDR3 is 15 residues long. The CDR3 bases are TGTGCCAGCAGCTTCGGGTTGGGGGGTAGGACTGAAGCTTTCTTT. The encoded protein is CASSFGLGGRTEAFF.

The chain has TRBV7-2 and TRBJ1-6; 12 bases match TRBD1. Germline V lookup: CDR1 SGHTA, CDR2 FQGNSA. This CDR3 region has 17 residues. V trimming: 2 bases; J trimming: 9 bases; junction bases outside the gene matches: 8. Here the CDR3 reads CASSLSGTGGRGSPLHF. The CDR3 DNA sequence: TGTGCCAGCAGCTTAAGCGGGACAGGGGGCAGGGGTTCACCCCTCCACTTT.

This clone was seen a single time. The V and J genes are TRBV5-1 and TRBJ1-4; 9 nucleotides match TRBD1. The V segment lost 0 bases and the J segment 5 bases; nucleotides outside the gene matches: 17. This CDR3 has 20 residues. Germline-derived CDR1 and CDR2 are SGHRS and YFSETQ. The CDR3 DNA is TGCGCCAGCAGCTTGGCCCCCGGTGACAGGGGGTTCTCGGGAAATGAAAAACTGTTTTTT. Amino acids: CASSLAPGDRGFSGNEKLFF. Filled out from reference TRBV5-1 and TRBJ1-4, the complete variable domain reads KAGVTQTPRYLIKTRGQQVTLSCSPISGHRSVSWYQQTPGQGLQFLFEYFSETQRNKGNFPGRFSGRQFSNSRSEMNVSTLELGDSALYLCASSLAPGDRGFSGNEKLFFGSGTQLSVL.

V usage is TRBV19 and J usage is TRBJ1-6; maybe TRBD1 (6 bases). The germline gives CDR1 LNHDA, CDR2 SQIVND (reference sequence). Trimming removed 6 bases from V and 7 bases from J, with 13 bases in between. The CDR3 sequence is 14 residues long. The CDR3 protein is CASRGITGNSPLHF. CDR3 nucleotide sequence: TGTGCCAGTAGGGGAATAACAGGGAATTCACCCCTCCACTTT.

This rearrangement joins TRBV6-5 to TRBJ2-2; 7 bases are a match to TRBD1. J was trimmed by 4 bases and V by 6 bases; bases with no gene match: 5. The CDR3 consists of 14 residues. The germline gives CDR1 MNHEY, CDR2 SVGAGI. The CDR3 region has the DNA TGTGCCAGCAGGACAGGGTGGACCACCGGGGAGCTGTTTTTT. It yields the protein CASRTGWTTGELFF.

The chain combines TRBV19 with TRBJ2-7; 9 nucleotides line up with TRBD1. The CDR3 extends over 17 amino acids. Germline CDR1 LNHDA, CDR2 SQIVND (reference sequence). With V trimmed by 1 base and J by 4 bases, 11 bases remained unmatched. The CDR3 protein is CASSIAFSGTGLYEQYF. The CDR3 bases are TGTGCCAGTAGTATAGCCTTTTCTGGGACAGGGTTGTACGAGCAGTACTTC.

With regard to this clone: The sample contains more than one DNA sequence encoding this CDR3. CDR3 protein: CASSYSTGGGYGYTF. The CDR3 DNA follows: TGTGCCAGCAGTTACTCTACAGGGGGCGGTTATGGCTACACCTTC. The V call is TRBV6-5, the J call TRBJ1-2, with 9 bases that match TRBD1. The ends lost 0 bases at V and 5 bases at J; junction bases unmatched: 4. Germline V gene data show CDR1 as MNHEY and CDR2 as SVGAGI. This CDR3 has 15 residues.

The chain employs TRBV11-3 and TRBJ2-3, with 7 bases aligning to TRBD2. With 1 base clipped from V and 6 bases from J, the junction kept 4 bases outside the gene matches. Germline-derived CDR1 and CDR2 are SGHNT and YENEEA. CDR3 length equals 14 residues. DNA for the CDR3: TGTGCCAGCAGCTTAGGGGAGGGTATCGATACGCAGTATTTT. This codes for CASSLGEGIDTQYF.

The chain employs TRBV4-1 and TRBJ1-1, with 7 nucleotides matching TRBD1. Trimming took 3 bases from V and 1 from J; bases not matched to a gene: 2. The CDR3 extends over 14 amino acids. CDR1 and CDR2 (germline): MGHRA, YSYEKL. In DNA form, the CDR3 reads TGCGCCAGCAGCCATAGACAGGGGAACACTGAAGCTTTCTTT. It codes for CASSHRQGNTEAFF.

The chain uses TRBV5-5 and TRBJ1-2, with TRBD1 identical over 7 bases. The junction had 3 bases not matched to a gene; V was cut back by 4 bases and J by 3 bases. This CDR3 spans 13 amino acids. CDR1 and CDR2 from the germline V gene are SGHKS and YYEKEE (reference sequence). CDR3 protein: CASSGQGDYGYTF. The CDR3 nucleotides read TGTGCCAGCAGCGGGCAGGGGGACTATGGCTACACCTTC.

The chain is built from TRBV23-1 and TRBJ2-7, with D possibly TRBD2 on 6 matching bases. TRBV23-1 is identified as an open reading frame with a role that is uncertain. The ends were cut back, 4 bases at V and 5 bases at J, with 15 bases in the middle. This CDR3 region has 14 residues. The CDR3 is CASSRGTPSDEQYF. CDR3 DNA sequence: TGCGCCAGCAGTCGGGGGACGCCTAGCGACGAGCAGTACTTC.

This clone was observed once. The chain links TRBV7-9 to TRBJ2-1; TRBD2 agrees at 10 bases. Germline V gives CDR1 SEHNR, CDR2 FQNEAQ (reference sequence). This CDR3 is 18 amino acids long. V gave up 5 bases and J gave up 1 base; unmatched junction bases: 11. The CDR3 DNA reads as TGTGCCAGCAGCCCCGGGGCTAGCGGGGGCCATTCCTACAATGAGCAGTTCTTC. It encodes CASSPGASGGHSYNEQFF.